The subject of this entry is one T cell receptor (beta chain). The sample is drawn from a study of immune characterization of retroperitoneal liposarcoma. TCRdb re-analysed the PCR reads in MiXCR, keeping a single row per CDR3 protein. This repertoire shows about 10,000 distinct CDR3 sequences, less than 30% found once; its top ten account for 6.5% to 8.5%. The CDR3 contains 16 residues. With 7 bases clipped from V and 6 bases from J, the junction kept 15 bases outside the gene matches. Germline V gene data show CDR1 as MNHNS and CDR2 as SASEGT. This TCR came from a male donor with retroperitoneal liposarcoma. This chain uses TRBV6-1 with TRBJ2-5; 9 positions agree with TRBD2. The sample consisted of tumor tissue. CDR3 amino acids: CASTIISGSGGQTQYF. DNA for the CDR3: TGTGCCAGCACCATTATTAGCGGGAGTGGCGGACAGACCCAGTACTTC.